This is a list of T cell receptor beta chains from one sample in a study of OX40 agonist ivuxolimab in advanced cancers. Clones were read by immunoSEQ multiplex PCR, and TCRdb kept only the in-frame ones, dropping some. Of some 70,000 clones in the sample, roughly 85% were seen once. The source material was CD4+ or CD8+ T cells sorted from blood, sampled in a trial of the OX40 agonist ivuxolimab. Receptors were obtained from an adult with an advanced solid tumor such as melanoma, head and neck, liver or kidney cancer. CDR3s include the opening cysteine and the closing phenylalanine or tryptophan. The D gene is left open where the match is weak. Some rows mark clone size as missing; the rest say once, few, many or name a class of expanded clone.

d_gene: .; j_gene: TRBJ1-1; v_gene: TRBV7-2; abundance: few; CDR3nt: TGTGCCAGCAGCCCCCGAGGGGGTTCGCTGAACACTGAAGCTTTCTTT; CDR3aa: CASSPRGGSLNTEAFF
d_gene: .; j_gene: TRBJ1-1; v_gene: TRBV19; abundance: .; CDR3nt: TGTGCCAGTATCTATTCCCTTGGGGGTCGGAACACTGAAGCTTTCTTT; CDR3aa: CASIYSLGGRNTEAFF
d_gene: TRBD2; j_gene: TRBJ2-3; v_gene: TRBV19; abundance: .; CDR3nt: TGTGCCAGTCGACTAGCCCAAGACACAGATACGCAGTATTTT; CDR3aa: CASRLAQDTDTQYF
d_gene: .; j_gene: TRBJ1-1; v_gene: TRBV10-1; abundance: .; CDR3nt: TGCGCCAGCAGTGAGACAGGGCGAACTGAAGCTTTCTTT; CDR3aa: CASSETGRTEAFF
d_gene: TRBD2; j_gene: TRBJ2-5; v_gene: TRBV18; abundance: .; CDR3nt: TGTGCCAGCTCACCACTCCTAGCGGGAGTCACAGAGACCCAGTACTTC; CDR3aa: CASSPLLAGVTETQYF
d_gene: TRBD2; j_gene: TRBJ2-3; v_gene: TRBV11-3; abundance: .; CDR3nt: TGTGCCAGCAGCTTAACGACTAGCGGGAGAGGGCAGTATTTT; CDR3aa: CASSLTTSGRGQYF
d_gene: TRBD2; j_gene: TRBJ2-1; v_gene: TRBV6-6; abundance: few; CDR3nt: TGTGCCAGCAGTCTATTCGGGGGGGCGAACAATGAGCAGTTCTTC; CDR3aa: CASSLFGGANNEQFF
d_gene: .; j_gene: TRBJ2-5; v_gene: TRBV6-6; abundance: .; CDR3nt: TGTGCCAGCAGTTACACGCGGACCGTGGAGACCCAGTACTTC; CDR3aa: CASSYTRTVETQYF
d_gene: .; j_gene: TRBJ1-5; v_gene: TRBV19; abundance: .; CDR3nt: TGTGCCAGTAGTTCCTCAAGGATAAGGGGTCAGCCCCAGCATTTT; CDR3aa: CASSSSRIRGQPQHF
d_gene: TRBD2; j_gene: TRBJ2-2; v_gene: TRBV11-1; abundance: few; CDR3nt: TGTGCCAGCAGCGCGACTAGCGGGGGGGCCGGGGAGCTGTTTTTT; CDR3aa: CASSATSGGAGELFF
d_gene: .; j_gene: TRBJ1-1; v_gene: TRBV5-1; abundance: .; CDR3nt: TGCGCCAGCAGCGTGACAGCAAACACTGAAGCTTTCTTT; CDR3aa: CASSVTANTEAFF
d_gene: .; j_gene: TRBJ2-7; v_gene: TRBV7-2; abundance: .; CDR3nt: TGTGCCAGCAGCTTAGTTCACCCAGGGCGAGTGGAGAACTACGAGCAGTACTTC; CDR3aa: CASSLVHPGRVENYEQYF
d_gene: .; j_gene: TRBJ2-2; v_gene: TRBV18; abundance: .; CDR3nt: TGTGCCAGCTCACCACCAGGGGGACACAGCACCGGGGAGCTGTTTTTT; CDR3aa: CASSPPGGHSTGELFF
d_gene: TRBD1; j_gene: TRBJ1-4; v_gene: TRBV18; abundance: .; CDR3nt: TGTGCCAGCTCACGACAGGGAGATAATGAAAAACTGTTTTTT; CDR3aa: CASSRQGDNEKLFF
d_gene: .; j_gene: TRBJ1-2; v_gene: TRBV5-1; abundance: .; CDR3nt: TGCGCCAGCAGCTCCTCAGGGCCCAACTATGGCTACACCTTC; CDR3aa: CASSSSGPNYGYTF
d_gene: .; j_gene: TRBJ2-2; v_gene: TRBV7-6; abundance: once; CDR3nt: TGTGCCAGCAGCTTATACAGCCCCGGCGGGGAGCTGTTTTTT; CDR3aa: CASSLYSPGGELFF
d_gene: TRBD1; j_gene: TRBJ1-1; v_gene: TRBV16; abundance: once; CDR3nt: TGTGCCAGCAGCCAATCAGGCAGGGGGCCTTTCTCGAACACTGAAGCTTTCTTT; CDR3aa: CASSQSGRGPFSNTEAFF
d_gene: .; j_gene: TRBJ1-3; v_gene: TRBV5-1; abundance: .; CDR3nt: TGCGCCAGCAGCTGGCAGGGGATGAGTGGGGACACCATATATTTT; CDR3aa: CASSWQGMSGDTIYF
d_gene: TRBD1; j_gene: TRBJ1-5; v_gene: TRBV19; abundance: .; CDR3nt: TGTGCCAGTAGTAAGGACAGGGGTTTCAATCAGCCCCAGCATTTT; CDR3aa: CASSKDRGFNQPQHF
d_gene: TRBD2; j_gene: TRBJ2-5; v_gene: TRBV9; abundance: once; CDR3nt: TGTGCCAGCAGCGCTCATAGCGGGGGGGCCCGAAAGACCCAGTACTTC; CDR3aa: CASSAHSGGARKTQYF
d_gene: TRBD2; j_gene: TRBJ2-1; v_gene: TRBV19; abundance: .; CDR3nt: TGTGCCAGTAGGGAGCTTCTAGCGGGAGGAGGCTCCTACAATGAGCAGTTCTTC; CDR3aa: CASRELLAGGGSYNEQFF
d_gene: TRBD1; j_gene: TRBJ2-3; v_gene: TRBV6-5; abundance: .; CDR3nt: TGTGCCAGCAGTTACTCGACAGGGGGAAGGACAGATACGCAGTATTTT; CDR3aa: CASSYSTGGRTDTQYF
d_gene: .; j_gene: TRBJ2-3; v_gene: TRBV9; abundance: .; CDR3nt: TGTGCCAGCAGCGCCCGCACAGATACGCAGTATTTT; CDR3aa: CASSARTDTQYF
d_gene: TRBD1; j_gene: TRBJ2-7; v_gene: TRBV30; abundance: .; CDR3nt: TGTGCCTGGAGTAGGCCAAGGACAGGGGACGTCTACGAGCAGTACTTC; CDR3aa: CAWSRPRTGDVYEQYF
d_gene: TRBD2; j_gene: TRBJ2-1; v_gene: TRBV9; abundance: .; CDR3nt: TGTGCCAGCAGCGTAGATAGCGGGATCTACAATGAGCAGTTCTTC; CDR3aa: CASSVDSGIYNEQFF
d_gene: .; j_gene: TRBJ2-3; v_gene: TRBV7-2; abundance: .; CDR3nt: TGTGCCAGCAGCCGAGTAGGAGGGCCCAGAGATACGCAGTATTTT; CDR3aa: CASSRVGGPRDTQYF
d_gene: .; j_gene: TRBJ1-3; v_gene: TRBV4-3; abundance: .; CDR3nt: TGCGCCAGCAGCCAAGTGGGAGGGCCGGGAAACACCATATATTTT; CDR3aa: CASSQVGGPGNTIYF
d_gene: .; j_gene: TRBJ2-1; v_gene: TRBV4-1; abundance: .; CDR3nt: TGCGCCAGCGGGCTGGGGGGTTATAATGAGCAGTTCTTC; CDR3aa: CASGLGGYNEQFF
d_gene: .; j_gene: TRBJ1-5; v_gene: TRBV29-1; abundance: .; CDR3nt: TGCAGCGTTCAGGACAGCTCGGGCAATCAGCCCCAGCATTTT; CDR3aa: CSVQDSSGNQPQHF
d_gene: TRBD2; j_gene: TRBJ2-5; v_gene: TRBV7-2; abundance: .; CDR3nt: TGTGCCAGCAGCTCTCTAGCGGGGTATCAAGAGACCCAGTACTTC; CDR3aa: CASSSLAGYQETQYF
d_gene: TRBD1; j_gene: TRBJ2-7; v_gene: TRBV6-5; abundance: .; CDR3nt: TGTGCCAGCAGCGGACAGGGGTCCTCCTACGAGCAGTACTTC; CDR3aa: CASSGQGSSYEQYF